This entry lists 25 T cell receptor beta chains sequenced from one sample in a study of blood T cell repertoires in COVID-19. TCRdb keeps only in-frame clones here, not all; method: immunoSEQ multiplex PCR. The table has hundreds of thousands of clones, 85% to 90% seen once. The source material was peripheral blood. The receptors stem from a woman younger than 35 with acute or convalescent COVID-19.

This clone occurred a few times. This rearrangement joins TRBV27 to TRBJ1-2, with 9 bases identical to TRBD1. Per the germline V gene, CDR1 is MNHEY and CDR2 is SMNVEV (reference sequence). CDR3 length equals 13 residues. Trimming at V came to 7 bases and at J to 5 bases, leaving 5 bases not matched to a gene. CDR3 amino acids: CASTHGTGYGYTF. For the CDR3, the DNA is TGTGCCAGCACCCACGGGACAGGGTATGGCTACACCTTC.

As regards this clone: Different DNA sequences within this sample yield the same CDR3. The genes are TRBV7-3 and TRBJ1-1; no firm D call. Germline V gene data show CDR1 as SGHTA and CDR2 as FQGTGA. The CDR3 consists of 13 residues. Trimming pared 3 bases from V and 1 base from J, leaving 6 bases between. CDR3 DNA sequence: TGTGCCAGCAGCTTCAGAGGGAACACTGAAGCTTTCTTT. As protein: CASSFRGNTEAFF.

The chain links TRBV5-1 to TRBJ2-2; TRBD1 might be the D (6 bases). The CDR3 extends over 18 amino acids. The germline gives CDR1 SGHRS, CDR2 YFSETQ. V was cut by 0 bases and J by 4 bases, with 19 bases left in between. Written as DNA, the CDR3 is TGCGCCAGCAGCTTGGCGGACAGACCCATGTTTGGCACCGGGGAGCTGTTTTTT. This translates into CASSLADRPMFGTGELFF.

This clone was picked up a small number of times. The J gene is TRBJ1-2, the V gene TRBV2; D is undetermined. Per the germline V gene, CDR1 is SNHLY and CDR2 is FYNNEI. The V gene lost 9 bases and the J gene lost 4 bases, with 27 bases spanning the gap. The CDR3 is 17 amino acids. The CDR3 reads CARTDGGSQTIFYGYTF. Written as DNA, the CDR3 is TGTGCCAGGACGGATGGAGGTTCCCAAACAATTTTCTATGGCTACACCTTC.

This clone was picked up one time. This chain joins TRBV6-5 and TRBJ2-7, with D possibly TRBD1 on 5 matching bases. The germline V and J ends were trimmed by 6 bases and 0 bases, with 15 bases remaining between them. The CDR3 sequence is 15 residues long. From germline, CDR1 is MNHEY and CDR2 SVGAGI. The CDR3 DNA reads TGTGCCAGCAGGGCGGCATCCAGGGTCTCCTACGAGCAGTACTTC. Its protein is CASRAASRVSYEQYF.

The chain carries TRBV4-3 and TRBJ2-7, with D possibly matching TRBD2 (5 bases). CDR3 length: 15 amino acids. The germline gives CDR1 LGHNA, CDR2 YSLEER. Deletions cut 0 bases from V and 5 bases from J, with 14 bases between. In DNA form, the CDR3 reads TGCGCCAGCAGCCAAGATGGGCGGGTTGAAGACGAGCAGTACTTC. This gives the protein CASSQDGRVEDEQYF.

The chain links TRBV13 to TRBJ1-1; tentative D call: TRBD1 (5 bases). The CDR3 extends over 14 amino acids. The germline gives CDR1 PRHDT, CDR2 FYEKMQ (reference sequence). Between the trimmed V and J ends, which lost 3 bases and 1 base, there was a span of 9 bases. The CDR3 bases are TGTGCCAGCAGCTTCGAGACAGCGAACACTGAAGCTTTCTTT. Its protein is CASSFETANTEAFF. The variable domain in full, with the rest retrieved from reference TRBV13 and TRBJ1-1, is AAGVIQSPRHLIKEKRETATLKCYPIPRHDTVYWYQQGPGQDPQFLISFYEKMQSDKGSIPDRFSAQQFSDYHSELNMSSLELGDSALYFCASSFETANTEAFFGQGTRLTVV.

The count of this clone is one. This rearrangement joins TRBV12-5 to TRBJ1-1; 10 positions agree with TRBD1. V trimming: 5 bases; J trimming: 10 bases; junction bases outside the gene matches: 10. CDR1 and CDR2 from the germline V gene are LGHNT and FRNRAP. CDR3 length equals 14 residues. The CDR3 coding sequence is TGTGCTAGTGGTAGACGACAGGGGGCTATGGGAGCTTTCTTT. It encodes CASGRRQGAMGAFF.

The J gene is TRBJ1-3, the V gene TRBV19; 7 bases align to TRBD1. CDR1 LNHDA and CDR2 SQIVND come from the germline V gene (reference sequence). V shed 5 bases and J 1 base; nucleotides not matched to a gene: 11. The CDR3 is made up of 17 amino acids. This CDR3 is CASSLGYRGSSGNTIYF. The CDR3 DNA follows: TGTGCCAGTAGTCTCGGCTACAGGGGTAGTTCTGGAAACACCATATATTTT.

The rearrangement uses TRBV11-2 and TRBJ2-7; 8 bases align to TRBD2. The germline V gene has CDR1 SGHAT and CDR2 FQNNGV. The CDR3 spans 15 residues. J gave up 0 bases and V 5 bases, and 6 bases lay outside the gene matches. The CDR3 protein is CASSPTRGVSYEQYF. The CDR3 nucleotides are TGTGCCAGCAGCCCAACGCGGGGGGTCTCCTACGAGCAGTACTTC.

The J gene is TRBJ1-6, the V gene TRBV4-1, with D perhaps TRBD1 (6 bases). This CDR3 spans 16 amino acids. V gave up 2 bases and J gave up 4 bases, with 12 bases separating them. Per the germline V gene, CDR1 is MGHRA and CDR2 is YSYEKL. This chain's CDR3 is CASSQTPGQYNSPLHF. The CDR3 DNA follows: TGCGCCAGCAGCCAAACCCCGGGACAATATAATTCACCCCTCCACTTT.

The V and J genes are TRBV12-3 or TRBV12-4 and TRBJ1-2; no clear D. The CDR3 covers 13 residues. The V and J ends lost 3 bases and 6 bases respectively, with 11 bases between them. In DNA form, the CDR3 reads TGTGCCAGCAGTTTGAGGGCCGGGAATGGCTACACCTTC. It is translated as CASSLRAGNGYTF.

This sequence joins TRBV20-1 and TRBJ2-7, with a tentative D call TRBD1 (5 bases). The V end lost 6 bases, the J end lost 4 bases, and 10 bases lay between the germline ends. This CDR3 has 11 amino acids. CDR1 DFQATT and CDR2 SNEGSKA come from the germline V gene (reference sequence). Written as DNA, the CDR3 is TGCAGTGCCCAGAACAGGTACGAGCAGTACTTC. This codes for CSAQNRYEQYF.

The chain couples TRBV6-5 to TRBJ1-2; no firm D call. The CDR3 contains 12 residues. V was trimmed by 5 bases and J by 8 bases, leaving 12 bases between them. CDR1 is MNHEY, CDR2 SVGAGI, per germline. For the CDR3, the DNA is TGTGCCAGCAGTCCCTCCCCCGGGGGCTACACCTTC. Amino acid sequence: CASSPSPGGYTF.

This clone showed up just once. The J gene is TRBJ1-1, the V gene TRBV19; the match to TRBD1 covers 8 bases. The V gene's germline CDR1 is LNHDA and CDR2 SQIVND (reference sequence). V lost 4 bases to trimming and J lost 4 bases; unmatched junction nucleotides: 14. This CDR3 contains 17 residues. Written as DNA, the CDR3 is TGTGCCAGTAGTAATCTCGGGACAGGCCGGCAGGGCACTGAAGCTTTCTTT. It is translated as CASSNLGTGRQGTEAFF.

This chain joins TRBV20-1 and TRBJ1-1; D uncertain. The CDR3 is made up of 14 amino acids. Deletions cut 3 bases from V and 4 bases from J, with 15 bases between. Per germline, CDR1 DFQATT and CDR2 SNEGSKA (reference sequence). The CDR3 region is CSASDGKRRTEAFF. The CDR3 DNA sequence: TGCAGTGCTAGTGATGGCAAGCGGCGCACTGAAGCTTTCTTT.

The gene calls are TRBV19 and TRBJ2-1, with TRBD1 matching 8 bases. The CDR3 runs to 14 residues. The J segment lost 14 bases and the V segment lost 6 bases, leaving 15 bases of the junction unmatched. Looked up from germline, CDR1 is LNHDA and CDR2 is SQIVND (reference sequence). CDR3 DNA: TGTGCCAGTAGCCTTTACTTGAACAGGGGGGCAGAGTTCTTC. This sequence encodes CASSLYLNRGAEFF.

This clone occurred a few times. The chain combines TRBV10-3 with TRBJ1-5; 7 nucleotides line up with TRBD1. CDR1 and CDR2 from the germline V gene are ENHRY and SYGVKD. Trimming at V came to 0 bases and at J to 6 bases, leaving 8 bases not matched to a gene. The CDR3 has 16 amino acids. The CDR3 DNA follows: TGTGCCATCAGTGAGTCGACTCAGGGGGGTCCTCAGCCCCAGCATTTT. This encodes CAISESTQGGPQPQHF.

The chain employs TRBV30 and TRBJ2-2; a weak D match, TRBD2 (5 bases). With 8 bases removed from V and 3 bases from J, the gap between germline ends came to 16 bases. CDR1 is GTSNPN and CDR2 is SVGIG in the germline V gene (reference sequence). The CDR3 consists of 14 residues. The CDR3 DNA reads TGTGCCCGAAGGTCAGCGGCCCACACCGGGGAGCTGTTTTTT. As protein: CARRSAAHTGELFF.

The V gene is TRBV20-1, the J gene TRBJ1-1, with D maybe TRBD1 (5 bases). Looked up from germline, CDR1 is DFQATT and CDR2 is SNEGSKA (reference sequence). V was shortened by 3 bases and J by 1 base, with 9 bases between the two germline ends. This CDR3 has 13 residues. The CDR3 DNA is TGCAGTGCTAGTGATGGGGCGAACACTGAAGCTTTCTTT. It encodes CSASDGANTEAFF.

The V and J genes are TRBV18 and TRBJ1-1, with 8 positions matching TRBD1. In germline, CDR1 is KGHSH, CDR2 LQKENI. CDR3 length: 15 amino acids. V was clipped by 4 bases and J by 0 bases; unmatched bases: 4. CDR3 residues: CASSLGQVLNTEAFF. The CDR3 DNA is TGTGCCAGCTCACTGGGACAGGTGCTGAACACTGAAGCTTTCTTT.

The chain links TRBV7-2 to TRBJ2-1; the match to TRBD2 covers 16 bases. Germline V lookup: CDR1 SGHTA, CDR2 FQGNSA. V shed 6 bases and J 4 bases; nucleotides not matched to a gene: 6. CDR3 length equals 17 residues. CDR3 sequence: CASRMGLAGGPYNEQFF. CDR3 coding DNA: TGTGCCAGCAGAATGGGACTAGCGGGGGGGCCTTACAATGAGCAGTTCTTC. Together with reference TRBV7-2 and TRBJ2-1, the CDR3 gives the full variable domain: GAGVSQSPSNKVTEKGKDVELRCDPISGHTALYWYRQSLGQGLEFLIYFQGNSAPDKSGLPSDRFSAERTGGSVSTLTIQRTQQEDSAVYLCASRMGLAGGPYNEQFFGPGTRLTVL.

The genes are TRBV27 and TRBJ1-2, with 10 positions matching TRBD1. Looked up from germline, CDR1 is MNHEY and CDR2 is SMNVEV (reference sequence). CDR3 length: 15 residues. The V gene end was trimmed by 4 bases and the J gene end by 8 bases; junction bases not matched to a gene: 10. The chain's CDR3 is CASSSTGTGVSGYTF. Here the CDR3 DNA reads TGTGCCAGCAGTTCCACTGGGACAGGGGTTTCCGGCTACACCTTC.

V and J are TRBV19 and TRBJ1-2, with 8 bases matching TRBD1. V was clipped by 8 bases and J by 6 bases; unmatched bases: 11. The germline CDR1 and CDR2 sequences are LNHDA and SQIVND (reference sequence). The CDR3 contains 14 residues. CDR3 DNA sequence: TGTGCCAGTGGGGGACAGGAAGGAAGTGATGGCTACACCTTC. Its translation is CASGGQEGSDGYTF.

The rearrangement joins TRBV11-2 to TRBJ1-2; 10 nucleotides align to TRBD1. With V trimmed by 6 bases and J by 10 bases, 11 bases remained unmatched. The germline gives CDR1 SGHAT, CDR2 FQNNGV. This CDR3 contains 14 residues. The CDR3 sequence is CASSHYRDRGDYTF. The CDR3 coding sequence is TGTGCCAGCAGTCATTACCGGGACAGGGGTGACTACACCTTC.